This is a list of T cell receptor beta chains from one sample in a study of molecular identifiers for immune sequencing clone quantification. TCRdb re-derived calls from the PCR reads in MiXCR, one entry per CDR3 protein. Of 60,000 to 65,000 distinct CDR3 sequences in the sample, approximately 18% are singletons; the top ten hold about 1.5%. Material for sequencing was naive CD8+ T cells from blood, with Jurkat cell RNA spiked in. These receptors were obtained from a human donor in good health. Some libraries in this study had Jurkat cell RNA spiked in. The CDR3 runs from the conserved cysteine through the conserved F or W. Fields, in order: D gene, J gene, clone size, V gene, CDR3 DNA, CDR3 protein. D genes are given only for firm matches. The size entry is marked missing in some rows and otherwise reads once, few, many or a size class.

D: TRBD2
J: TRBJ2-7
size: many
V: TRBV4-1
DNA: TGCGCCAGCAGCCACGGGGCGGGACTAACTTCATACGAGCAGTACTTC
CDR3: CASSHGAGLTSYEQYF

D: TRBD2
J: TRBJ2-7
size: many
V: TRBV6-2/TRBV6-3
DNA: TGTGCCAGCAGTCAGGCCGGGACTAACTACGAGCAGTACTTC
CDR3: CASSQAGTNYEQYF

D: TRBD2
J: TRBJ2-3
size: many
V: TRBV9
DNA: TGTGCCAGCAGCTTTCTAGCGGGAGCCACAGATACGCAGTATTTT
CDR3: CASSFLAGATDTQYF

D: NA
J: TRBJ2-7
size: many
V: TRBV7-2
DNA: TGTGCCAGCAGCCTCCTAATCGAGGGCGACGAGCAGTACTTC
CDR3: CASSLLIEGDEQYF

D: NA
J: TRBJ2-7
size: NA
V: TRBV27
DNA: TGTGCCAGCAGTTTCCTCGCTCCCCAGGGTGTATCGTACGAGCAGTACTTC
CDR3: CASSFLAPQGVSYEQYF

D: NA
J: TRBJ2-3
size: few
V: TRBV20-1
DNA: TGCAGTGCTAGTCCCCTTAACCGGGATTTCCAATTCACAGATACGCAGTATTTT
CDR3: CSASPLNRDFQFTDTQYF

D: NA
J: TRBJ2-3
size: NA
V: TRBV12-3/TRBV12-4
DNA: TGTGCCAGCAGTGCTTCCCTGAACTGGGCAGATACGCAGTATTTT
CDR3: CASSASLNWADTQYF

D: NA
J: TRBJ2-3
size: many
V: TRBV4-2
DNA: TGTGCCAGCAGCCAAGGGGGGTGGGGGGATACGCAGTATTTT
CDR3: CASSQGGWGDTQYF

D: NA
J: TRBJ2-5
size: many
V: TRBV27
DNA: TGTGCCAGCAGTTACGGGGACACCCAGTACTTC
CDR3: CASSYGDTQYF

D: NA
J: TRBJ2-3
size: many
V: TRBV5-1
DNA: TGCGCCAGCAGCTTGGTGGGCGGAAGCACAGATACGCAGTATTTT
CDR3: CASSLVGGSTDTQYF

D: NA
J: TRBJ1-1
size: NA
V: TRBV5-5
DNA: TGTGCCAGCAGCTTGTATACTGAAGCTTTCTTT
CDR3: CASSLYTEAFF

D: TRBD1
J: TRBJ2-5
size: many
V: TRBV19
DNA: TGTGCCAGTAGTAGCCGGGACAGGGTCCAAGAGACCCAGTACTTC
CDR3: CASSSRDRVQETQYF

D: TRBD2
J: TRBJ2-4
size: NA
V: TRBV20-1
DNA: TGCAGTGCACCACTAGCGGGAGGATTTGACATTCAGTACTTC
CDR3: CSAPLAGGFDIQYF

D: NA
J: TRBJ1-1
size: many
V: TRBV29-1
DNA: TGCAGTTTTTCCGGTGGTACTGAAGCTTTCTTT
CDR3: CSFSGGTEAFF

D: NA
J: TRBJ2-5
size: many
V: TRBV5-1
DNA: TGTGCCAGCAGTGACTTGGGCCAAGAGACCCAGTACTTC
CDR3: CASSDLGQETQYF

D: NA
J: TRBJ2-5
size: few
V: TRBV12-3/TRBV12-4
DNA: TGTGCCAGCAGTACAGAGCAAGAGACCCAGTACTTC
CDR3: CASSTEQETQYF

D: NA
J: TRBJ1-1
size: many
V: TRBV3-1
DNA: TGTGCCAGCAGTCAAAATCCGGGATTAGACCGAAACACTGAAGCTTTCTTT
CDR3: CASSQNPGLDRNTEAFF

D: NA
J: TRBJ2-1
size: many
V: TRBV2
DNA: TGTGCCAGCCTGTACAGCCCATCCTACAATGAGCAGTTCTTC
CDR3: CASLYSPSYNEQFF

D: TRBD1
J: TRBJ2-3
size: many
V: TRBV28
DNA: TGTGCCAGCATCAGGGGGTTCACAGATACGCAGTATTTT
CDR3: CASIRGFTDTQYF

D: NA
J: TRBJ1-1
size: many
V: TRBV4-2
DNA: TGTGCCAGCAGCCAGTACAGGGTGGGATCCGGGACTGAAGCTTTCTTT
CDR3: CASSQYRVGSGTEAFF

D: NA
J: TRBJ1-4
size: many
V: TRBV7-9
DNA: TGTGCCAGCAGCTTAGGTCCGGCAACTAATGAAAAACTGTTTTTT
CDR3: CASSLGPATNEKLFF

D: NA
J: TRBJ2-4
size: few
V: TRBV4-1
DNA: TGCGCCAGCAGCCAAGAATTTGGGGGGAGCACCTTCCCAAACATTCAGTACTTC
CDR3: CASSQEFGGSTFPNIQYF

D: NA
J: TRBJ2-6
size: once
V: TRBV6-5
DNA: TGTGCCAGCAGTTACTCTACCGGACAGCTCTCTGGGGCCAACGTCCTGACTTTC
CDR3: CASSYSTGQLSGANVLTF

D: TRBD1
J: TRBJ1-5
size: many
V: TRBV23-1
DNA: TGCGCCAGCAGTCGTTACCACAGGGGGCTTTGCCAGCCCCAGCATTTT
CDR3: CASSRYHRGLCQPQHF

D: NA
J: TRBJ2-5
size: once
V: TRBV4-1
DNA: TGCGCCAGCAGCACCAGGGTGTCTGAGACCCAGTACTTC
CDR3: CASSTRVSETQYF

D: NA
J: TRBJ1-5
size: many
V: TRBV28
DNA: TGTGCCAGCAGTTTTATGGGGGCGAATCAGCCCCAGCATTTT
CDR3: CASSFMGANQPQHF

D: NA
J: TRBJ2-7
size: NA
V: TRBV5-3
DNA: TGTGCCAGCAGCCGAGGGACATCTCCCTACGAGCAGTACTTC
CDR3: CASSRGTSPYEQYF

D: NA
J: TRBJ2-7
size: many
V: TRBV2
DNA: TGTGCCAGCAGTGAAAGGACAGCCTACGAGCAGTACTTC
CDR3: CASSERTAYEQYF

D: NA
J: TRBJ2-2
size: NA
V: TRBV19
DNA: TGTGCCAGAACCCCTGTGTGGACTGCCGGGGAGCTGTTTTTT
CDR3: CARTPVWTAGELFF

D: NA
J: TRBJ1-5
size: many
V: TRBV6-5
DNA: TGTGCCAGCAGTTACGGTCTCACGGCGCCCCAGCATTTT
CDR3: CASSYGLTAPQHF

D: TRBD2
J: TRBJ2-5
size: few
V: TRBV10-3
DNA: TGTGCCATCAGCCCTGGACTAGCTGGAGAGACCCAGTACTTC
CDR3: CAISPGLAGETQYF

D: TRBD1
J: TRBJ1-2
size: many
V: TRBV4-2
DNA: TGTGCCAGCAGTTGGCTGGAGGGGGCCAGTGGCTACACCTTC
CDR3: CASSWLEGASGYTF

D: TRBD2
J: TRBJ2-2
size: many
V: TRBV7-6
DNA: TGTGCCAGCAGCCACCCTCTCGGGGCGGGAGGGAAGAACACCGGGGAGCTGTTTTTT
CDR3: CASSHPLGAGGKNTGELFF

D: TRBD2
J: TRBJ2-7
size: NA
V: TRBV7-9
DNA: TGTGCCAGCAGCATAGAACTAGCGGACCCGATAAGCTCCTACGAGCAGTACTTC
CDR3: CASSIELADPISSYEQYF

D: NA
J: TRBJ2-2
size: many
V: TRBV9
DNA: TGTGCCAGCAGCGTAGGAGACACCGGGGAGCTGTTTTTT
CDR3: CASSVGDTGELFF

D: NA
J: TRBJ2-7
size: few
V: TRBV20-1
DNA: TGCAGTGCTAGAGATCTACAGTACTCCTACGAGCAGTACTTC
CDR3: CSARDLQYSYEQYF

D: TRBD2
J: TRBJ2-1
size: many
V: TRBV4-1
DNA: TGCGCCAGCAGCCAAGACGGCAGCGGAGGGACTAGCGGGAGACTCTCCTACAATGAGCAGTTCTTC
CDR3: CASSQDGSGGTSGRLSYNEQFF

D: NA
J: TRBJ2-3
size: many
V: TRBV12-3/TRBV12-4
DNA: TGTGCCAGCAGTTTTGGGACACTAGACACGGATACGCAGTATTTT
CDR3: CASSFGTLDTDTQYF

D: NA
J: TRBJ2-7
size: many
V: TRBV6-1
DNA: TGTGCCAGCAGTGAAGTTCTCGGCGGGACCGAGCAGTACTTC
CDR3: CASSEVLGGTEQYF

D: TRBD1
J: TRBJ1-3
size: many
V: TRBV6-1
DNA: TGTGCCAGCAGTGAAGCGCTTCCCAGACAGGGGGCCACTGGAAACACCATATATTTT
CDR3: CASSEALPRQGATGNTIYF

D: NA
J: TRBJ2-4
size: many
V: TRBV7-8
DNA: TGTGCCAGCAGCTTAGCGCTCTCGGACATTCAGTACTTC
CDR3: CASSLALSDIQYF

D: NA
J: TRBJ2-3
size: many
V: TRBV4-1
DNA: TGCGCCAGCAGCCAAGCCGCGTGGACAGATACGCAGTATTTT
CDR3: CASSQAAWTDTQYF

D: NA
J: TRBJ1-1
size: many
V: TRBV7-8
DNA: TGTGCCAGCAGCAAACAGGTCCCTGAGGCTTTCTTT
CDR3: CASSKQVPEAFF

D: NA
J: TRBJ2-3
size: many
V: TRBV9
DNA: TGTGCCAGCAGCGTTACCCAGAGCACAGATACGCAGTATTTT
CDR3: CASSVTQSTDTQYF